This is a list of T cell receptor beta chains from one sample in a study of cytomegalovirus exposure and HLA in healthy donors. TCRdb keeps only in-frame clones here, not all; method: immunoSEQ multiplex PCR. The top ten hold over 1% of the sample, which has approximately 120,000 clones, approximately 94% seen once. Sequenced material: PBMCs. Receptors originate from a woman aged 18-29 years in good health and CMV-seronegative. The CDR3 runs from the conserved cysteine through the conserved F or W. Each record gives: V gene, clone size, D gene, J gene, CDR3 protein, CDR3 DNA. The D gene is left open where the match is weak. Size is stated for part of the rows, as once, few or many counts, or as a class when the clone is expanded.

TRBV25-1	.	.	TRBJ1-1	CASSPRGPEAFF	TGTGCCAGCAGTCCTAGGGGCCCTGAAGCTTTCTTT
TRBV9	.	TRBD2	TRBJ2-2	CASSPHSVGSGNGGELFF	TGTGCCAGCAGCCCCCACTCGGTTGGTAGCGGGAATGGCGGGGAGCTGTTTTTT
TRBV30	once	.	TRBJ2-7	CAWSVFGDKQYF	TGTGCCTGGAGTGTATTTGGCGACAAGCAGTACTTC
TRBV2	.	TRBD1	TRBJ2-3	CASSGRTGGTDTQYF	TGTGCCAGCAGTGGAAGGACAGGGGGCACAGATACGCAGTATTTT
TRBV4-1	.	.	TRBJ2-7	CASRAGNDEQYF	TGCGCCAGCAGAGCAGGTAACGACGAGCAGTACTTC
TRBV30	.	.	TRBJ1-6	CAWRGGVSNSPLHF	TGTGCCTGGAGAGGGGGGGTAAGTAATTCACCCCTCCACTTT
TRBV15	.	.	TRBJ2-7	CATSRVGRGSSYEQYF	TGTGCCACCAGCAGAGTAGGCAGGGGAAGTTCCTACGAGCAGTACTTC
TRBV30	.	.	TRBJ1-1	CAWSVRVETNTEAFF	TGTGCCTGGAGTGTACGAGTGGAGACTAACACTGAAGCTTTCTTT
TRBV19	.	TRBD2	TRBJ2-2	CASSIRTSGTGELFF	TGTGCCAGTAGTATCCGGACTAGCGGCACCGGGGAGCTGTTTTTT
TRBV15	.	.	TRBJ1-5	CATSRVKGVDQPQHF	TGTGCCACCAGCAGAGTTAAGGGGGTGGATCAGCCCCAGCATTTT
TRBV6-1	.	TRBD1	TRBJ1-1	CASRPTGARTEAFF	TGTGCCAGCAGACCAACAGGGGCGCGGACTGAAGCTTTCTTT
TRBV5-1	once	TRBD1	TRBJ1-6	CASRPTVSTGHSPLHF	TGCGCCAGCCGCCCTACTGTTTCGACAGGGCATTCACCCCTCCACTTT
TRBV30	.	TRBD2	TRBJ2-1	CAWSKVLAGGPGEQFF	TGTGCCTGGAGTAAAGTACTAGCGGGAGGGCCAGGTGAGCAGTTCTTC
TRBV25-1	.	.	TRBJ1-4	CASSDRRETVNEKLFF	TGTGCCAGCAGTGATCGACGGGAAACCGTTAATGAAAAACTGTTTTTT
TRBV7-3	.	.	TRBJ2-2	CASNLGLNTGELFF	TGTGCCAGCAATCTGGGCTTAAACACCGGGGAGCTGTTTTTT
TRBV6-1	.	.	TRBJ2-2	CASRLSNTGELFF	TGTGCCAGCAGGCTATCGAACACCGGGGAGCTGTTTTTT
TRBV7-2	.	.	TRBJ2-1	CASSPRGTETYNEQFF	TGTGCCAGCAGCCCCCGGGGGACAGAGACTTACAATGAGCAGTTCTTC
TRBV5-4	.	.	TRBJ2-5	CASSVGSGKETQYF	TGTGCCAGCAGCGTGGGAAGCGGAAAAGAGACCCAGTACTTC